This is a list of T cell receptor beta chains from one sample in a study of blood T cell repertoires in COVID-19. Using immunoSEQ multiplex PCR, the repertoire was profiled, and TCRdb retains in-frame clones only, with some absent. The profile shows 500,000 or so clones, roughly 87% of them singletons. The sample taken for sequencing was PBMCs or T cells enriched from blood (not recorded which). The receptors originated from a woman under 30 who had recovered from COVID-19. Both conserved end residues are part of each CDR3. The order of the fields is J gene, V gene, clone size, D gene, CDR3 protein, CDR3 DNA. A D gene is named only where the DNA matches it firmly. For some rows the clone size is stated as once, few or many, or as a class when expanded; others skip it.

>TRBJ1-1|TRBV12-5|.|.
CASGLVLGGGQKNTEAFF
TGTGCTAGTGGTTTGGTTCTAGGGGGTGGACAGAAGAACACTGAAGCTTTCTTT
>TRBJ2-6|TRBV19|.|TRBD1
CASSMGTGGGFGANVLTF
TGTGCCAGTAGTATGGGGACAGGGGGCGGTTTTGGGGCCAACGTCCTGACTTTC
>TRBJ1-5|TRBV2|.|TRBD1
CASSDREQPQHF
TGTGCCAGCAGCGACAGGGAACAGCCCCAGCATTTT
>TRBJ1-6|TRBV16|.|TRBD1
CASSSLGTRGQKSSPLHF
TGTGCCAGCAGCTCTCTCGGGACGAGGGGGCAAAAAAGTTCACCCCTCCACTTT
>TRBJ1-2|TRBV4-1|once|.
CASSQEEEDYTF
TGCGCCAGCAGTCAGGAGGAGGAGGACTACACCTTC
>TRBJ1-2|TRBV19|.|.
CASQESNYGYTF
TGTGCCAGTCAGGAAAGTAACTATGGCTACACCTTC
>TRBJ2-7|TRBV5-1|.|TRBD2
CASSLSLAGLTYEQYF
TGCGCCAGCAGCTTGAGCCTAGCGGGATTAACCTACGAGCAGTACTTC
>TRBJ1-4|TRBV6-5|.|.
CASNRDRTREKLFF
TGTGCCAGCAATCGTGACAGGACCCGGGAAAAACTGTTTTTT
>TRBJ2-1|TRBV12-3/TRBV12-4|.|TRBD2
CASSLQAGEEQFF
TGTGCCAGCAGTTTGCAAGCGGGGGAGGAGCAGTTCTTC
>TRBJ1-5|TRBV4-1|.|.
CASSQGQDNQPQHF
TGCGCCAGCAGCCAAGGGCAGGATAATCAGCCCCAGCATTTT
>TRBJ1-2|TRBV4-1|.|TRBD1
CASSQQGGAYGYTF
TGCGCCAGCAGCCAACAAGGGGGCGCCTATGGCTACACCTTC
>TRBJ2-1|TRBV3-1/TRBV3-2|.|.
CASSQRGGPYNEQFF
TGTGCCAGCAGCCAAAGGGGGGGCCCCTACAATGAGCAGTTCTTC
>TRBJ1-2|TRBV2|few|TRBD1
CASSERAGGAYTF
TGTGCCAGCAGTGAACGGGCAGGGGGCGCCTACACCTTC
>TRBJ2-7|TRBV7-9|.|.
CASTDDFGSKPYEQYF
TGTGCCAGCACCGATGACTTCGGGAGTAAGCCCTACGAGCAGTACTTC
>TRBJ2-7|TRBV7-3|.|.
CASSQDSSYEQYF
TGTGCCAGCAGCCAAGATAGCTCCTACGAGCAGTACTTC
>TRBJ1-6|TRBV2|few|.
CASLERSSYNSPLHF
TGTGCCAGCCTTGAAAGGAGCTCCTATAATTCACCCCTCCACTTT
>TRBJ2-5|TRBV24-1|.|.
CATSLPGTQETQYF
TGTGCCACCAGTCTCCCCGGGACTCAAGAGACCCAGTACTTC
>TRBJ1-6|TRBV10-2|.|.
CASSEAGVDSPLHF
TGCGCCAGCAGTGAGGCGGGGGTAGATTCACCCCTCCACTTT
>TRBJ1-4|TRBV19|.|TRBD1
CASSSHDRGLGEKLFF
TGTGCCAGTAGTAGCCACGACAGGGGGCTAGGCGAAAAACTGTTTTTT
>TRBJ1-5|TRBV6-1|few|.
CASSDRVQPQHF
TGTGCCAGCAGTGACAGGGTCCAGCCCCAGCATTTT
>TRBJ1-1|TRBV3-1/TRBV3-2|.|.
CASSQGQAKAFF
TGTGCCAGCAGCCAAGGACAGGCAAAAGCTTTCTTT
>TRBJ1-1|TRBV7-2|.|TRBD1
CAASGTGGANTEAFF
TGTGCCGCATCCGGGACAGGGGGAGCGAACACTGAAGCTTTCTTT
>TRBJ2-1|TRBV6-4|.|TRBD1
CASSDRRDRVVLCYNEQFF
TGTGCCAGCAGTGACCGCCGGGACAGGGTGGTGCTTTGCTACAATGAGCAGTTCTTC
>TRBJ1-3|TRBV7-3|.|.
CASSLVGGSGNTIYF
TGTGCCAGCAGCTTAGTAGGGGGATCTGGAAACACCATATATTTT
>TRBJ1-1|TRBV12-5|.|.
CASGSGVAGNEAFF
TGTGCTAGTGGTTCGGGTGTAGCGGGAAATGAAGCTTTCTTT
>TRBJ1-2|TRBV3-1/TRBV3-2|.|TRBD1
CASSLYRGGYTF
TGTGCCAGCAGCCTGTACAGGGGTGGCTACACCTTC
>TRBJ2-3|TRBV30|.|.
CAWSVLGRTDTQYF
TGTGCCTGGAGTGTACTAGGTCGGACAGATACGCAGTATTTT
>TRBJ1-1|TRBV29-1|.|.
CSVVKGVEGTEAFF
TGCAGCGTTGTTAAGGGGGTGGAAGGCACTGAAGCTTTCTTT
>TRBJ1-1|TRBV5-5|.|.
CASSLEGTSEAFF
TGTGCCAGCAGCTTAGAGGGAACCTCTGAAGCTTTCTTT
>TRBJ1-2|TRBV19|.|.
CASSFSGRIYVYGYTF
TGTGCCAGTAGTTTTTCCGGCAGGATCTATGTCTATGGCTACACCTTC
>TRBJ1-2|TRBV10-3|once|.
CAIRGGPGNYGYTF
TGTGCCATCAGGGGGGGGCCGGGCAACTATGGCTACACCTTC
>TRBJ1-5|TRBV27|.|TRBD1
CASRNRDRGSEPQHF
TGTGCCAGCCGTAACCGGGACAGGGGGTCAGAGCCCCAGCATTTT
>TRBJ1-2|TRBV19|once|TRBD1
CASSSTGYGYTF
TGTGCCAGTAGTTCGACAGGGTATGGCTACACCTTC
>TRBJ2-3|TRBV6-5|.|.
CASSYFEADTQYF
TGTGCCAGCAGTTACTTCGAGGCAGATACGCAGTATTTT
>TRBJ2-2|TRBV7-8|once|.
CASSSSRQKVGGELFF
TGTGCCAGCAGCTCTAGTAGACAGAAGGTTGGCGGGGAGCTGTTTTTT
>TRBJ2-3|TRBV9|.|.
CASSLSPTDTQYF
TGTGCCAGCAGCCTGAGCCCGACAGATACGCAGTATTTT
>TRBJ1-5|TRBV5-6|.|.
CASSLGRLGQPQHF
TGTGCCAGCAGCTTGGGCAGGTTAGGTCAGCCCCAGCATTTT
>TRBJ1-4|TRBV5-1|few|.
CASSLVPAGGGEKLFF
TGCGCCAGCAGCTTGGTACCAGCCGGGGGTGGAGAAAAACTGTTTTTT
>TRBJ2-7|TRBV6-5|.|.
CASRREKAYEQYF
TGTGCCAGCCGCAGGGAAAAAGCCTACGAGCAGTACTTC
>TRBJ1-2|TRBV18|.|.
CASSPTAENYGYTF
TGTGCCAGCTCACCTACCGCAGAAAACTATGGCTACACCTTC
>TRBJ2-3|TRBV11-2|.|TRBD1
CASSLDRGRTDTQYF
TGTGCCAGCAGCTTAGACAGGGGGCGTACAGATACGCAGTATTTT
>TRBJ1-2|TRBV14|.|TRBD1
CASSRGRTGRYVGYTF
TGTGCCAGCAGCCGGGGGAGGACAGGGAGGTACGTCGGCTACACCTTC
>TRBJ1-1|TRBV3-1/TRBV3-2|.|.
CASSLLGGRVNTEAFF
TGTGCCAGCAGCCTGTTGGGGGGTCGGGTAAACACTGAAGCTTTCTTT
>TRBJ2-1|TRBV2|.|TRBD2
CASRGTSGGDEQFF
TGTGCCAGCAGAGGGACTAGCGGGGGGGATGAGCAGTTCTTC
>TRBJ2-1|TRBV29-1|.|TRBD1
CSVDPGQGYNEQFF
TGCAGCGTTGACCCCGGACAGGGGTACAATGAGCAGTTCTTC
>TRBJ1-2|TRBV5-1|.|.
CASSLTGTNYGYTF
TGCGCCAGCAGCTTGACAGGGACTAACTATGGCTACACCTTC
>TRBJ2-7|TRBV5-1|.|TRBD2
CASSFGSLAGGYEQYF
TGCGCCAGCAGCTTTGGCAGTCTAGCGGGGGGTTACGAGCAGTACTTC
>TRBJ2-7|TRBV7-9|.|.
CASRTSRGEQYF
TGTGCCAGCAGAACTTCTAGAGGCGAGCAGTACTTC
>TRBJ2-3|TRBV6-2/TRBV6-3|.|TRBD2
CASSSGGQGTDTQYF
TGTGCCAGCAGCAGCGGGGGTCAAGGGACAGATACGCAGTATTTT
>TRBJ2-7|TRBV7-9|.|.
CASTAREGGYEQYF
TGTGCCAGCACCGCCAGGGAGGGGGGTTACGAGCAGTACTTC
>TRBJ2-7|TRBV16|.|.
CASSQSSGEQYF
TGTGCCAGCAGCCAATCCTCCGGCGAGCAGTACTTC
>TRBJ2-6|TRBV5-1|.|.
CASSLEAGASGANVLTF
TGCGCCAGCAGCTTGGAGGCAGGGGCCTCTGGGGCCAACGTCCTGACTTTC
>TRBJ2-1|TRBV6-4|.|.
CASSQSAGEHNEQFF
TGTGCCAGCAGCCAAAGCGCGGGCGAACACAATGAGCAGTTCTTC